Listed below are T cell receptor beta chains from one sample, sequenced in a study of cytomegalovirus exposure and HLA in healthy donors. The assay was immunoSEQ multiplex PCR, and TCRdb's table has in-frame clones only and misses some. The sample's table shows tens of thousands of clones. Sequencing was carried out using PBMCs. The origin of the receptors is a male donor in good health and CMV-seronegative. CDR3s include the opening cysteine and the closing phenylalanine or tryptophan. The D gene is left open where the match is weak.

D | J | V | CDR3 | DNA
NA | TRBJ2-7 | TRBV6-1 | CARDSSYEQYF | TGTGCCAGGGACAGCTCCTACGAGCAGTACTTC
TRBD2 | TRBJ2-1 | TRBV4-2 | CASSHTSGGDYNEQFF | TGTGCCAGCAGCCATACTAGCGGGGGTGACTACAATGAGCAGTTCTTC
TRBD2 | TRBJ2-7 | TRBV6-6 | CASSPRASGEYEQYF | TGTGCCAGCAGTCCACGGGCTAGCGGAGAGTACGAGCAGTACTTC
TRBD1 | TRBJ2-5 | TRBV29-1 | CSVRGQGIGETQYF | TGCAGCGTACGAGGACAGGGGATCGGTGAGACCCAGTACTTC
TRBD1 | TRBJ2-3 | TRBV18 | CASSSRQGGDTQYF | TGTGCCAGCTCATCACGACAGGGTGGAGATACGCAGTATTTT
NA | TRBJ2-5 | TRBV29-1 | CSVEGHQENQYF | TGCAGCGTTGAAGGACACCAAGAGAACCAGTACTTC
TRBD1 | TRBJ2-3 | TRBV29-1 | CSVRGQGTDTQYF | TGCAGCGTTCGTGGACAGGGGACAGATACGCAGTATTTT
TRBD1 | TRBJ1-3 | TRBV5-6 | CASSLAYRGSGNTIYF | TGTGCCAGCAGCTTGGCCTACAGGGGCTCTGGAAACACCATATATTTT
TRBD2 | TRBJ2-7 | TRBV7-2 | CASSSSPRGLAYSYEQYF | TGTGCCAGCAGCTCAAGCCCCCGGGGACTAGCGTATTCCTACGAGCAGTACTTC
TRBD1 | TRBJ2-7 | TRBV28 | CASSLVGQGSYEQYF | TGTGCCAGCAGTTTAGTGGGACAGGGTTCCTACGAGCAGTACTTC
NA | TRBJ2-3 | TRBV6-6 | CASSYSGGGMGDTQYF | TGTGCCAGCAGTTACTCGGGCGGGGGCATGGGAGATACGCAGTATTTT
NA | TRBJ2-3 | TRBV21-1 | CATGGLHSTDTQYF | TGTGCCACCGGAGGGCTGCATAGCACAGATACGCAGTATTTT
TRBD1 | TRBJ1-2 | TRBV19 | CASNRDRESRGYTF | TGTGCCAGTAACCGGGACAGGGAATCTCGGGGCTACACCTTC
NA | TRBJ2-1 | TRBV5-8 | CASSLVYPDRGEQFF | TGTGCCAGCAGCTTGGTTTACCCAGACCGCGGTGAGCAGTTCTTC
TRBD1 | TRBJ2-5 | TRBV7-2 | CASNLVPQGKTQYF | TGTGCCAGCAACTTAGTGCCACAGGGGAAGACCCAGTACTTC